This T cell receptor beta chain was recovered during a study of CD8+ T cells in alopecia areata. General study points: For baseline CD8+ expansion, any link to response stays uncertain with one nonresponder. Expanded CD8+ clones among the top 100, as well as scalp clonality, were significantly decreased by tofacitinib. Clonality was higher in lesional than normal scalp, especially in alopecia totalis/universalis.

Treatment of the sample: oral pan-JAK inhibitor, 5-10 mg twice daily. Lesional scalp punch biopsies and peripheral blood came from alopecia areata patients. Investigators isolated RNA and reverse transcribed it into cDNA to act as the sequencing template. TCRdb's table, derived via immunoSEQ multiplex PCR, lists solely in-frame clones and lacks some. The sample carries 200,000 to 250,000 clones, more than 45% recorded once. In the case of this clone: Its antigen is not known.

The germline V gene has CDR1 SGDLS and CDR2 YYNGEE. The CDR3 runs to 14 residues. Between the trimmed V and J ends, which lost 0 bases and 2 bases, there was a span of 9 bases. J is TRBJ2-7 and V is TRBV9; D is uncertain. This receptor was obtained from a human donor with alopecia areata. The source was CD4+ T cells sorted from blood, collected at week 4, from a patient treated with tofacitinib. The CDR3 DNA sequence: TGTGCCAGCAGCGTAGATCCGGCCGCCTACGAGCAGTACTTC. Encoded protein: CASSVDPAAYEQYF.